Only a few counts were recorded for the clone carrying this T cell receptor beta chain. Its antigen is unknown. Beta-chain TCR CDR3 regions were amplified from RNA transcripts. RT-PCR in the first round used HTBI primers; a second-round multiplex PCR followed. Each CDR3 protein is one row after TCRdb ran MiXCR on the multiplex PCR reads. The sample consists of 350,000 to 400,000 distinct CDR3 sequences, just over 15% of them appearing once. This entry is derived from a study of Graves' ophthalmopathy and Graves' hyperthyroidism. Looking at the study overall: Peripheral blood (taken before any treatment) was collected at initial diagnosis. Study-level points and caveats: Most expanded clonotypes from thyroid (those above 0.001 frequency) were also found in blood.

Hyperthyroidism was considered stable when no ophthalmopathy appeared within 18 months of follow-up. Thyroid ultrasound, orbital computed tomography, TRAb, serum thyroxine and clinical symptoms formed the basis of diagnosis. The sample taken for sequencing was peripheral blood. This receptor was identified in a woman between 18 and 30 years old with stable Graves' hyperthyroidism.

CDR3 in DNA: TGTGCCAGCATGCGACAGGGGGATGGAAACACCATATATTTT. Translating gives CASMRQGDGNTIYF. The chain recombines TRBV5-4 with TRBJ1-3; TRBD1 aligns across 9 bases. Germline V gene sequence: CDR1 SGHNT, CDR2 YYREEE (reference sequence). This CDR3 has 14 residues. The V gene end was trimmed by 6 bases and the J gene end by 3 bases; junction bases not matched to a gene: 4. The full variable domain, its missing parts supplied by reference TRBV5-4 and TRBJ1-3, is ETGVTQSPTHLIKTRGQQVTLRCSSQSGHNTVSWYQQALGQGPQFIFQYYREEENGRGNFPPRFSGLQFPNYSSELNVNALELDDSALYLCASMRQGDGNTIYFGEGSWLTVV.